One and the same sample provided the 9 T cell receptor beta chains below, sequenced in a study of blood T cell repertoires in COVID-19 (dated by TCRdb to 2018 to 2020). Library prep was done by the immunoSEQ multiplex PCR assay. TCRdb's version of the immuneACCESS table is confined to in-frame rearrangements and falls short of the full clone set. An unresolved V gene accounts for under half of the shortfall where checked; the remainder is of unknown origin. The sample contains around 480,000 clones, about 85% of them found a single time. The top ten constitute 0.65% to 0.9% of the sample. The sample taken for sequencing was PBMCs or T cells enriched from blood (not recorded which). Receptors were obtained from a woman younger than 30 who had recovered from COVID-19.

J is TRBJ1-1 and V is TRBV3-1 (or the pseudogene TRBV3-2); no clear D gene. This CDR3 comprises 13 residues. Germline CDR1 is LGHDT and CDR2 is YNNKEL (reference sequence). The germline V and J ends were trimmed by 0 bases and 6 bases, with 8 bases remaining between them. CDR3 in DNA: TGTGCCAGCAGCCAAGAACTGGACTCTGAAGCTTTCTTT. This gives the protein CASSQELDSEAFF.

This chain uses TRBV9 with TRBJ2-7; the D gene is possibly TRBD2 (6 bases). The CDR3 has 15 amino acids. Germline CDR1 is SGDLS and CDR2 is YYNGEE. V lost 0 bases, J lost 3 bases, and 13 bases lay in between. CDR3 residues: CASSVEGGDGYEQYF. The CDR3, as DNA: TGTGCCAGCAGCGTAGAAGGAGGGGACGGCTACGAGCAGTACTTC.

The chain links TRBV30 to TRBJ1-2; D is uncertain. The germline gives CDR1 GTSNPN, CDR2 SVGIG (reference sequence). The CDR3 runs 14 residues. The V gene lost 0 bases and the J gene lost 5 bases, with 13 bases spanning the gap. CDR3 protein: CAWSVQGREYGYTF. CDR3 nucleotides: TGTGCCTGGAGTGTACAAGGGCGGGAGTATGGCTACACCTTC.

The V call is TRBV7-3, the J call TRBJ1-6; tentative D call: TRBD1 (5 bases). V was cut by 1 base and J by 6 bases, with 10 bases left in between. Germline V gene sequence: CDR1 SGHTA, CDR2 FQGTGA. This CDR3 comprises 15 residues. The CDR3 region has the DNA TGTGCCAGCAGCTTAAGCCCAGGGTCTAATTCACCCCTCCACTTT. Its protein product is CASSLSPGSNSPLHF.

The rearrangement uses TRBV18 and TRBJ1-3; 7 bases agree with TRBD1. Germline V gene data show CDR1 as KGHSH and CDR2 as LQKENI. The CDR3 has 18 amino acids. J gave up 0 bases and V 4 bases, and 12 bases lay outside the gene matches. The CDR3 reads CASSQDRVGPGSGNTIYF. The CDR3 DNA reads TGTGCCAGCTCACAAGACAGGGTGGGCCCCGGCTCTGGAAACACCATATATTTT.

This rearrangement joins TRBV19 to TRBJ2-7; 8 bases agree with TRBD1. Germline values: CDR1 LNHDA, CDR2 SQIVND (reference sequence). There are 14 residues in the CDR3. Trimming cost V 7 bases and J 3 bases; bases outside gene matches: 8. CDR3 protein: CASTPGTGGYEQYF. CDR3 nucleotides: TGTGCCAGTACCCCGGGGACAGGAGGCTACGAGCAGTACTTC. Based on the CDR3 plus reference TRBV19 and TRBJ2-7, the full variable domain is DGGITQSPKYLFRKEGQNVTLSCEQNLNHDAMYWYRQDPGQGLRLIYYSQIVNDFQKGDIAEGYSVSREKKESFPLTVTSAQKNPTAFYLCASTPGTGGYEQYFGPGTRLTVT.

V usage is TRBV6-4 and J usage is TRBJ1-5; 8 bases match TRBD1. V gave up 0 bases and J gave up 1 base; unmatched junction bases: 17. Germline CDR1 and CDR2: MRHNA and SNTAGT. This CDR3 spans 21 amino acids. The CDR3 DNA reads as TGTGCCAGCAGTGACTCTGTGTCGACAGGGGTTTGGTTCAGGAGCAATCAGCCCCAGCATTTT. Translating it yields CASSDSVSTGVWFRSNQPQHF.

In nucleotides, the CDR3 is TGTGCCAGCTTTCTCCCTCTAGCGGATATTTACAATGAGCAGTTCTTC. Its protein product is CASFLPLADIYNEQFF. This chain joins TRBV19 and TRBJ2-1; 7 nucleotides line up with TRBD2. Germline V gives CDR1 LNHDA, CDR2 SQIVND (reference sequence). The CDR3 contains 16 residues. J gave up 4 bases and V 9 bases, and 15 bases lay outside the gene matches.

V and J are TRBV5-1 and TRBJ2-1; 9 positions match TRBD1. The V segment lost 0 bases and the J segment 7 bases; nucleotides outside the gene matches: 2. The CDR3 length is 14 residues. Germline CDR1 reads SGHRS; CDR2 reads YFSETQ. The CDR3 loop reads CASSLGGQGNEQFF. The CDR3 bases are TGCGCCAGCAGCTTGGGGGGACAGGGAAATGAGCAGTTCTTC.